The 23 T cell receptor beta chains presented below share a single source sample, sequenced in a study of identifying expanded T cells in peripheral blood. The data were produced by immunoSEQ multiplex PCR, yet TCRdb's version contains in-frame clones alone and is incomplete. The sample has about 74,000 clones, 70% to 90% seen once. Source material: blood. Source of these receptors: a person between 18 and 70 years old in good health.

This clone was recorded once. The CDR3 protein is CASSPGGAGTEAFF. For the CDR3, the DNA is TGCGCCAGCAGCCCAGGGGGCGCGGGGACTGAAGCTTTCTTT. V gene TRBV5-1 combines with J gene TRBJ1-1; 8 bases are a match to TRBD1. This CDR3 spans 14 amino acids. The germline V gene encodes CDR1 SGHRS and CDR2 YFSETQ. Trimming took 4 bases from V and 5 from J; bases not matched to a gene: 7.

The chain is built from TRBV2 and TRBJ1-3, with unresolved D. This CDR3 spans 15 amino acids. CDR1 SNHLY and CDR2 FYNNEI come from the germline V gene. Trimming shortened V by 2 bases and J by 4 bases, and 12 bases separated the two germline ends. CDR3 sequence (DNA): TGTGCCAGCAGTGAAAGTACGGGGTACGGAAACACCATATATTTT. Amino acid sequence: CASSESTGYGNTIYF.

This clone was counted once. The V call is TRBV10-3, the J call TRBJ2-7; D is ambiguous. The V gene's germline CDR1 is ENHRY and CDR2 SYGVKD. V was shortened by 2 bases and J by 4 bases, with 9 bases between the two germline ends. The CDR3 runs 13 residues. The CDR3 nucleotides read TGTGCCATCAGTGAGGGTCTTCCATACGAGCAGTACTTC. This translates into CAISEGLPYEQYF.

V gene TRBV28 combines with J gene TRBJ2-6; 9 positions match TRBD1. V lost 3 bases to trimming and J lost 0 bases; unmatched junction nucleotides: 3. The length of the CDR3 is 17 residues. CDR1 and CDR2 from the germline V gene are MDHEN and SYDVKM. DNA for the CDR3: TGTGCCAGCAGTTTCACGACAGGGGGCTCTGGGGCCAACGTCCTGACTTTC. This translates into CASSFTTGGSGANVLTF.

The rearrangement uses TRBV4-1 and TRBJ1-5, with 9 bases lining up with TRBD1. CDR3 length equals 15 residues. V gave up 6 bases and J gave up 1 base; unmatched junction bases: 4. Germline values: CDR1 MGHRA, CDR2 YSYEKL. CDR3 amino acids: CASRRTGASNQPQHF. Written as DNA, the CDR3 is TGCGCCAGCAGACGGACAGGGGCCAGCAATCAGCCCCAGCATTTT.

The chain couples TRBV27 to TRBJ1-3, with 8 bases fitting TRBD1. Per the germline V gene, CDR1 is MNHEY and CDR2 is SMNVEV (reference sequence). CDR3 length: 15 residues. The V segment lost 5 bases and the J segment 4 bases; nucleotides outside the gene matches: 7. The CDR3 DNA reads TGTGCCAGCAGTGGAGACAGGGGCCCGGGAAACACCATATATTTT. This sequence encodes CASSGDRGPGNTIYF.

The chain links TRBV7-9 to TRBJ2-7; 7 nucleotides align to TRBD1. Unmatched junction bases numbered 8, after V lost 5 bases and J lost 7 bases. In germline, CDR1 is SEHNR, CDR2 FQNEAQ (reference sequence). The length of the CDR3 is 13 residues. The CDR3 spells CASSGEGASEQYF. CDR3 sequence (DNA): TGTGCCAGCAGCGGAGAGGGGGCGTCTGAGCAGTACTTC.

This CDR3 reads CASSQEREGLDTQYF. CDR3 nucleotides: TGTGCCAGCAGCCAAGAACGGGAGGGGTTAGATACGCAGTATTTT. This rearrangement joins TRBV4-2 to TRBJ2-3, with TRBD2 matching 8 bases. The CDR3 extends over 15 amino acids. V lost 0 bases to trimming and J lost 5 bases; unmatched junction nucleotides: 4. The germline CDR1 and CDR2 sequences are LGHNA and YNFKEQ.

The V and J genes are TRBV4-3 and TRBJ1-2; 9 nucleotides line up with TRBD1. The CDR3 covers 14 residues. The V gene's germline CDR1 is LGHNA and CDR2 YSLEER. J was trimmed by 8 bases and V by 2 bases; bases with no gene match: 6. This chain's CDR3 is CASSQPGTGRGYTF. As DNA, the CDR3 is TGCGCCAGCAGCCAACCAGGGACAGGGAGGGGCTACACCTTC.

The chain uses TRBV7-9 and TRBJ2-2; D is unresolved. V was trimmed by 5 bases and J by 2 bases, leaving 15 bases between them. Germline lookup yields CDR1 SEHNR and CDR2 FQNEAQ (reference sequence). This CDR3 spans 16 amino acids. The chain's CDR3 is CASSQYRTDNTGELFF. The CDR3 DNA sequence: TGTGCCAGCAGCCAGTATCGGACGGATAACACCGGGGAGCTGTTTTTT.

This chain uses TRBV15 with TRBJ2-7; the match to TRBD1 covers 8 bases. V gave up 3 bases and J gave up 5 bases; unmatched junction bases: 24. This CDR3 comprises 20 residues. Per the germline V gene, CDR1 is LNHNV and CDR2 is YYDKDF (reference sequence). As DNA, the CDR3 is TGTGCCACCAGCAGTCGGAGGGGACAGGATTTACAGGGGAATATCCACGAGCAGTACTTC. It is translated as CATSSRRGQDLQGNIHEQYF.

The genes are TRBV27 and TRBJ2-7; 7 bases fit TRBD2. V lost 7 bases, J lost 0 bases, and 18 bases stayed unmatched. This CDR3 has 18 amino acids. Per germline, CDR1 MNHEY and CDR2 SMNVEV (reference sequence). The CDR3 DNA reads TGTGCCAGCATCCCCCTGGGGCGGGAGAAGGCCGGCTCCTACGAGCAGTACTTC. Protein sequence: CASIPLGREKAGSYEQYF.

The V gene is TRBV7-6, the J gene TRBJ1-1; D might be TRBD1 (5 bases). Germline V lookup: CDR1 SGHVS, CDR2 FNYEAQ. V gave up 1 base and J gave up 1 base, with 13 bases separating them. This CDR3 contains 16 residues. The CDR3 sequence: CASSLDIGASNTEAFF. The CDR3 bases are TGTGCCAGCAGCTTAGATATCGGGGCGTCGAACACTGAAGCTTTCTTT.

This clone was detected ten times or more. The V call is TRBV10-3, the J call TRBJ2-2; TRBD1 is a possible D gene (6 bases). V lost 7 bases, J lost 0 bases, and 15 bases lay in between. The CDR3 totals 16 residues. Germline loops: CDR1 ENHRY, CDR2 SYGVKD. The CDR3 here is CAITADRFSNTGELFF. DNA for the CDR3: TGTGCCATCACCGCCGACAGGTTTTCGAACACCGGGGAGCTGTTTTTT.

This chain joins TRBV6-5 and TRBJ2-1, with TRBD2 identical over 11 bases. Trimming removed 5 bases from V and 10 bases from J; junction bases left unmatched: 10. The CDR3 covers 15 residues. Germline-derived CDR1 and CDR2 are MNHEY and SVGAGI. CDR3 nucleotide sequence: TGTGCCAGCAGTACCCTAGCGGGGGGTGGACGAGAGCAGTTCTTC. Protein sequence: CASSTLAGGGREQFF.

The chain has TRBV4-1 and TRBJ2-7, with TRBD1 matching over 7 bases. With 1 base clipped from V and 6 bases from J, the junction kept 15 bases outside the gene matches. The CDR3 consists of 17 residues. Germline V gene lookup returns CDR1 MGHRA and CDR2 YSYEKL. The CDR3 is CASSQVIRGLGFREQYF. CDR3 sequence (DNA): TGCGCCAGCAGCCAAGTTATTAGGGGGCTAGGATTTCGCGAGCAGTACTTC.

The rearrangement links TRBV7-2 to TRBJ2-7; TRBD2 matches at 10 bases. Per germline, CDR1 SGHTA and CDR2 FQGNSA. V was pared by 5 bases and J by 6 bases, with 10 bases of the junction left unmatched. There are 15 residues in the CDR3. CDR3 sequence reads: CASSQTGTSVGEQYF. In DNA form, the CDR3 reads TGTGCCAGCAGCCAAACCGGGACTAGCGTAGGCGAGCAGTACTTC.

This rearrangement joins TRBV19 to TRBJ2-1; no reliable D call. CDR1 and CDR2 from the germline V gene are LNHDA and SQIVND (reference sequence). The length of the CDR3 is 13 residues. Trimming stripped 5 bases from V and 4 bases from J, with 9 bases between. The CDR3 DNA is TGTGCCAGTAGTGCCGGGTCTTACAATGAGCAGTTCTTC. Amino acids: CASSAGSYNEQFF.

The chain employs TRBV7-6 and TRBJ1-5; maybe TRBD1 (6 bases). Germline V gene sequence: CDR1 SGHVS, CDR2 FNYEAQ. With 5 bases removed from V and 3 bases from J, the gap between germline ends came to 14 bases. The CDR3 extends over 15 amino acids. CDR3 in DNA: TGTGCCAGCAGCCCGAGGGTGGGGGCCAATCAGCCCCAGCATTTT. It translates to CASSPRVGANQPQHF.

The CDR3 sequence is CASSLVYLQGYTGELFF. The CDR3 bases are TGTGCCAGCAGCTTAGTGTACTTACAGGGGTACACCGGGGAGCTGTTTTTT. The chain carries TRBV11-1 and TRBJ2-2; 7 bases line up with TRBD1. Unmatched junction bases numbered 8, after V lost 1 base and J lost 3 bases. Per the germline V gene, CDR1 is SGHAT and CDR2 is FQDESV (reference sequence). CDR3 length: 17 residues.

The rearrangement joins TRBV7-6 to TRBJ2-1, with D hard to call. The CDR3 extends over 11 amino acids. The V end was cut by 3 bases, the J end by 10 bases, with 7 bases between. CDR1 is SGHVS, CDR2 FNYEAQ, per germline. The CDR3 bases are TGTGCCAGCAGCTTTTTAGGCGAGCAGTTCTTC. This codes for CASSFLGEQFF.

The chain employs TRBV7-2 and TRBJ2-3; the match to TRBD1 covers 9 bases. With 3 bases clipped from V and 1 base from J, the junction kept 5 bases outside the gene matches. The germline gives CDR1 SGHTA, CDR2 FQGNSA. The CDR3 sequence is 16 residues long. Here the CDR3 DNA reads TGTGCCAGCAGCTTTCCCCGGGACAGGGGCACAGATACGCAGTATTTT. It yields the protein CASSFPRDRGTDTQYF.

This clone occurred a few times. The J gene is TRBJ2-1, the V gene TRBV5-4; 8 bases line up with TRBD2. Germline V gene data show CDR1 as SGHNT and CDR2 as YYREEE (reference sequence). There are 14 residues in the CDR3. Germline trimming cut 4 bases from V and 7 bases from J; bases unmatched to any gene: 7. The CDR3 loop reads CASSSSGAWNEQFF. In DNA form, the CDR3 reads TGTGCCAGCAGCAGTAGCGGGGCATGGAATGAGCAGTTCTTC.